This TCR beta chain was sequenced for a study of human T cells and chemical hapten exposure. In this sample, this clonotype turned up a few times. Time point reported: pre-sensitization, week 0. Stated treatment: therapeutic diphenylcyclopropenone sensitization with weekly scalp DPC. TCRdb fed the RACE reads into MiXCR, producing one record per CDR3 protein. Of more than 300,000 distinct CDR3 sequences detected, roughly 4.6% appear once; the ten largest clones hold about 2.5%. This TCR came from a woman aged 45-59 years with alopecia areata. Some clones in this sample may be carry-over from other donors' samples. Sequences were derived from whole blood, sampled in connection with sensitization to the hapten diphenylcyclopropenone (DPC).

This CDR3 reads CSVERSGETQYF. The CDR3 nucleotides are TGCAGCGTTGAAAGATCGGGGGAGACCCAGTACTTC. The chain is built from TRBV29-1 and TRBJ2-5, with a weak D call TRBD2 (5 bases). The CDR3 has 12 residues. V was clipped by 2 bases and J by 5 bases, with 9 bases between them. Germline loops: CDR1 SQVTM, CDR2 ANQGSEA.